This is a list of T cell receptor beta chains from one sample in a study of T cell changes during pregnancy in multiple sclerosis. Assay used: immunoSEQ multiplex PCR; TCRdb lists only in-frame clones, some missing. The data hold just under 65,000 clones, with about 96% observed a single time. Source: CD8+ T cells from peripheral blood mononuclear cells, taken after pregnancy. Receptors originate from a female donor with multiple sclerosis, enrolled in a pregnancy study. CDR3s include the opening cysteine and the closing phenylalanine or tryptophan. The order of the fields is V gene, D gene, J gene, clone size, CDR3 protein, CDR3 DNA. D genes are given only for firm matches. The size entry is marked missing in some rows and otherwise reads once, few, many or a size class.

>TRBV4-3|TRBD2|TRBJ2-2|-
CASSQEFGGSGGELFF
TGCGCCAGCAGCCAAGAGTTCGGCGGGAGTGGGGGGGAGCTGTTTTTT
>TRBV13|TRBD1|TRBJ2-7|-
CASSLGLPGKGAPYEQYF
TGTGCCAGCAGCTTAGGACTCCCAGGGAAGGGGGCTCCCTACGAGCAGTACTTC
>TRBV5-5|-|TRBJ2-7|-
CASSTSTPTEQYF
TGTGCCAGCAGCACATCGACACCCACCGAGCAGTACTTC
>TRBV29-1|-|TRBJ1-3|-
CSARQDSGNTIYF
TGCAGCGCCAGACAGGACTCTGGAAACACCATATATTTT
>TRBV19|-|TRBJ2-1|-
CASSIDDAGSSYNEQFF
TGTGCCAGTAGTATAGATGACGCCGGGTCCTCCTACAATGAGCAGTTCTTC
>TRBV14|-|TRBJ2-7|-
CASSQDITYEQYF
TGTGCCAGCAGCCAAGATATAACCTACGAGCAGTACTTC
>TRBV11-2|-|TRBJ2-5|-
CASSFYVFQETQYF
TGTGCCAGCAGCTTCTACGTTTTCCAAGAGACCCAGTACTTC
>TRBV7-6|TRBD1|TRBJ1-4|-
CASSLTGTGFNNEKLFF
TGTGCCAGCAGCTTGACCGGGACAGGGTTCAATAATGAAAAACTGTTTTTT
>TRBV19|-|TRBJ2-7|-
CASSIAGPSYEQYF
TGTGCCAGTAGTATAGCAGGGCCATCCTACGAGCAGTACTTC
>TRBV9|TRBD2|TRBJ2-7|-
CASSAGTSGREQYF
TGTGCCAGCAGCGCGGGGACTAGCGGGCGAGAGCAGTACTTC
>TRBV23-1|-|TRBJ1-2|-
CASSQSEDDRAGYTF
TGCGCCAGCAGTCAATCGGAGGACGATCGGGCAGGCTACACCTTC
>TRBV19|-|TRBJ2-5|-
CASSIDRGIEKTQYF
TGTGCCAGTAGTATAGACAGGGGTATAGAAAAGACCCAGTACTTC
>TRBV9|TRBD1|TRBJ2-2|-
CASSVGGTGAWAGELFF
TGTGCCAGCAGCGTAGGAGGGACAGGGGCGTGGGCCGGGGAGCTGTTTTTT
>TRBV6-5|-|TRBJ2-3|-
CASSYERAADTQYF
TGTGCCAGCAGTTACGAGCGGGCGGCAGATACGCAGTATTTT
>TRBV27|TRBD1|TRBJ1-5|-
CASSYTGTGYQPQHF
TGTGCCAGCAGTTACACCGGGACAGGGTACCAGCCCCAGCATTTT
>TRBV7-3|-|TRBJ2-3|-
CASSLHPAGTRTDTQYF
TGTGCCAGCTCCTTACACCCCGCCGGGACTCGCACAGATACGCAGTATTTT
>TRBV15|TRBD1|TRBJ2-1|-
CATSPGQIYNEQFF
TGTGCCACCAGCCCGGGACAGATCTACAATGAGCAGTTCTTC
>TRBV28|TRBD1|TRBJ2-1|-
CASSGSFRDRGPHYNEQFF
TGTGCCAGCAGTGGTAGCTTCCGGGACAGGGGTCCGCACTACAATGAGCAGTTCTTC
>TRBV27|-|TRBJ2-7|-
CASSSGGRFIEQYF
TGTGCCAGCAGTTCAGGAGGGAGGTTTATCGAGCAGTACTTC
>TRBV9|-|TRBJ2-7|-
CASSVGTGFLGEQYF
TGTGCCAGCAGCGTAGGAACAGGGTTTCTGGGTGAGCAGTACTTC
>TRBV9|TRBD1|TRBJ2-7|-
CASSVAGQGAYEQYF
TGTGCCAGCAGCGTAGCGGGACAGGGGGCCTACGAGCAGTACTTC
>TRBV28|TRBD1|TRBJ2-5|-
CASTSGQGYQETQYF
TGTGCCAGTACGAGTGGACAGGGGTATCAAGAGACCCAGTACTTC
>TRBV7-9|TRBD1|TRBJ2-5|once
CAYRKGAQETQYF
TGTGCCTACCGAAAGGGGGCCCAAGAGACCCAGTACTTC
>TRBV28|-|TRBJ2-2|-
CASSLVSWELFF
TGTGCCAGCAGTTTAGTTAGTTGGGAGCTGTTTTTT
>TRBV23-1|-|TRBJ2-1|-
CASTTAGAGNEQFF
TGCGCCAGCACCACTGCGGGGGCTGGAAATGAGCAGTTCTTC
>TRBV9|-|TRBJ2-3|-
CASGGTPSTDTQYF
TGTGCCAGTGGTGGCACACCGAGCACAGATACGCAGTATTTT
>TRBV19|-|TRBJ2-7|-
CASSTGNEQYF
TGTGCCAGTAGTACCGGGAACGAGCAGTACTTC
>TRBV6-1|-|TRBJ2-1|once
CASNIMGGGNEQFF
TGTGCCAGCAATATAATGGGGGGAGGCAATGAGCAGTTCTTC
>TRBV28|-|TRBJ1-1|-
CASSLEDGSSEAFF
TGTGCCAGCAGTTTAGAGGATGGGAGTTCTGAAGCTTTCTTT
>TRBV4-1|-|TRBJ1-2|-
CASSRSPGDYGYTF
TGCGCCAGCAGCCGATCCCCGGGTGACTATGGCTACACCTTC
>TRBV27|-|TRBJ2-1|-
CASSLVAGEQFF
TGTGCCAGCAGTCTTGTCGCGGGCGAGCAGTTCTTC
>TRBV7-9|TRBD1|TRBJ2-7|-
CASSLGDSYEQYF
TGTGCCAGCAGCTTGGGGGACAGCTACGAGCAGTACTTC
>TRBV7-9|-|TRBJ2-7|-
CASSLEGTYSHYF
TGTGCCAGCAGCCTAGAGGGGACATACTCTCACTACTTC
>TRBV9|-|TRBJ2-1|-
CASNGLDTYNEQFF
TGTGCCAGCAACGGGCTGGACACCTACAATGAGCAGTTCTTC
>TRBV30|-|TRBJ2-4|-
CAWSVAVAKNIQYF
TGTGCCTGGAGTGTAGCTGTAGCCAAAAACATTCAGTACTTC
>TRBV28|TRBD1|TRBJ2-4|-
CASGTRQGSYIQYF
TGTGCCAGCGGAACGAGACAGGGTTCGTACATTCAGTACTTC
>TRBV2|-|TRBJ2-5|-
CASSEYRRSQETQYF
TGTGCCAGCAGTGAATACAGGCGATCCCAAGAGACCCAGTACTTC
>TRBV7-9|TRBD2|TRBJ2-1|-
CASSQTSGSSYNEQFF
TGTGCCAGCAGCCAAACTAGCGGAAGCTCCTACAATGAGCAGTTCTTC
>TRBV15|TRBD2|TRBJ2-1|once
CATHRLAGGPDEQFF
TGTGCCACCCACCGACTAGCGGGAGGGCCAGACGAGCAGTTCTTC
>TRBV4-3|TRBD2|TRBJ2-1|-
CASSPLAGGSDEQFF
TGCGCCAGCAGCCCACTAGCGGGAGGGAGCGATGAGCAGTTCTTC
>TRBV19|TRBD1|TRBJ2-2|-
CASHPPDRGDTGELFF
TGTGCCAGTCACCCCCCTGACAGGGGAGATACCGGGGAGCTGTTTTTT
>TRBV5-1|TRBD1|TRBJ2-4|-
CASRVRGTGGAKNIQYF
TGCGCCAGCAGGGTGCGCGGGACAGGAGGAGCCAAAAACATTCAGTACTTC
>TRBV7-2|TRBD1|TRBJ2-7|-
CASSFDRDYEQYF
TGTGCCAGCAGCTTTGACAGGGACTACGAGCAGTACTTC
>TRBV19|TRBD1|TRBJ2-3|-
CASSIGGTGVTDTQYF
TGTGCCAGTAGTATAGGAGGGACAGGGGTCACAGATACGCAGTATTTT
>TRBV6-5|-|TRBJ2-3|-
CASRPGTHPGDTQYF
TGTGCCAGCAGACCCGGGACTCACCCCGGGGATACGCAGTATTTT
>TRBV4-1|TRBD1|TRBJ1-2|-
CASSPGQGIISGYTF
TGCGCCAGCAGCCCCGGACAGGGTATTATTTCTGGCTACACCTTC
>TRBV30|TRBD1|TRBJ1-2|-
CAWMRTGQGYGYTF
TGTGCCTGGATGAGGACAGGGCAAGGCTATGGCTACACCTTC
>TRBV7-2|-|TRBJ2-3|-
CASSLVGGSLTDTQYF
TGTGCCAGCAGCTTAGTTGGCGGCAGTTTGACAGATACGCAGTATTTT
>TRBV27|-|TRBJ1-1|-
CASSPQGRFNTEAFF
TGTGCCAGCAGTCCCCAGGGGAGATTTAACACTGAAGCTTTCTTT
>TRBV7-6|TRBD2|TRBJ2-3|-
CASSPGSSGISYTDTQYF
TGTGCCAGCAGCCCAGGGAGTAGCGGGATTTCCTACACAGATACGCAGTATTTT
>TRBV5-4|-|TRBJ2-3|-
CASSLGLEPPGTDTQYF
TGTGCCAGCAGCTTGGGACTGGAGCCGCCAGGCACAGATACGCAGTATTTT